Many counts were recorded for the clone carrying this TCR beta chain. This entry belongs to a study of read filtering for tumor transcriptome and immune sequencing. Background on the study: Patients were approximately 18 male and about 14 female, mean age approximately 70 years, range about 45 to 85. Transcriptome libraries were built from DNase-treated RNA.

Trimming at V came to 5 bases and at J to 0 bases, leaving 4 bases not matched to a gene. From germline, CDR1 is SEHNR and CDR2 FQNEAQ (reference sequence). This CDR3 contains 14 residues. The library was built from around 0.4 ug RNA with molecular barcoded adaptors for alpha/delta and beta/gamma chains. TCRdb called the reads again in MiXCR, with one record for every CDR3 protein. The table records roughly 46,000 distinct CDR3 sequences, about 12% of them present only once. Sequenced input: a population of CD138-negative cells sorted from bone marrow. The rearrangement links TRBV7-9 to TRBJ2-7; TRBD2 matches at 7 bases. The source of this sequence is a donor aged 40 or older with multiple myeloma. In DNA form, the CDR3 reads TGTGCCAGCAGCCGAGCGGGGAGCTCCTACGAGCAGTACTTC. It encodes CASSRAGSSYEQYF.